This T cell receptor beta chain was captured by sequencing in a study of T cell clonality in common variable immunodeficiency. Trimming shortened V by 6 bases and J by 0 bases, and 18 bases separated the two germline ends. This CDR3 contains 15 residues. Per germline, CDR1 SQVTM and CDR2 ANQGSEA. The assay was immunoSEQ multiplex PCR, and TCRdb's table has in-frame clones only and misses some. Observed in the sample are 40,000 to 65,000 clones, none of them singletons. Points from the study as a whole: Common variable immunodeficiency TCR beta sequences reportedly had fewer deletions and N-nucleotide insertions. CVID subjects showed higher TCRbeta clonality than healthy controls.

This clone was observed at least ten times. Its matching antigen is unknown. Read data end 3 residues before the CDR3 end; the end is taken from the germline J gene. This TCR was sampled from a person aged 18 to 75 in good health. The chain employs TRBV29-1 and TRBJ2-7; D unclear. Sequencing input: peripheral blood mononuclear cells. The CDR3 sequence is CSVQIPTVSSYEQYF. CDR3 DNA (partial): TGCAGCGTGCAAATCCCAACGGTCTCCTCCTACGAG.